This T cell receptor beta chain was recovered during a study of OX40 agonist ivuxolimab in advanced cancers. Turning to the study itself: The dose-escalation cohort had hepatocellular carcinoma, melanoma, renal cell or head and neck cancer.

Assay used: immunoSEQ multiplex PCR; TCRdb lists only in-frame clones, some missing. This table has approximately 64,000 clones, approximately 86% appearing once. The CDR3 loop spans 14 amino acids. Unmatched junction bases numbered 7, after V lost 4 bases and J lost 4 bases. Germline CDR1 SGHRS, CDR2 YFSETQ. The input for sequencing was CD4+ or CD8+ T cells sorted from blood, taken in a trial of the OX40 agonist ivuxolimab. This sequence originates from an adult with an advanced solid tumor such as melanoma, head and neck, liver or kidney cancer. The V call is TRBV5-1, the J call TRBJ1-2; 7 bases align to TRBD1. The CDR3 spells CASSPGQEVYGYTF. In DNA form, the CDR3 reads TGCGCCAGCAGCCCCGGACAGGAGGTCTATGGCTACACCTTC.